The 29 T cell receptor beta chains presented below share a single source sample, sequenced in a study of tissue T cells after allogeneic stem cell transplantation. The time point is: mouse harvest day 7 after allogeneic transplant. Tail vein injection delivered 10^7 T-cell-depleted bone marrow cells and 10^6 splenic CD5+ T cells. TCRdb keeps only in-frame clones here, not all; method: immunoSEQ multiplex PCR. The sample consists of roughly 7,200 clones, about 50% of them appearing once. The sample comprised gut tissue. The origin of the receptors is a female BALB/c mouse given C57BL/6 T cells with graft-versus-host disease after an allogeneic hematopoietic cell transplant.

About this clone: Gene names are mouse gene names. The CDR3 end lies 1 residue beyond the end of the read and is filled in from the germline J gene. This chain joins TRBV26 and TRBJ1-4; no clear D gene. V lost 2 bases and J lost 0, with 4 bases in between. Looked up from germline, CDR1 is KGHPV and CDR2 is FQNQEV (reference sequence). The CDR3 is made up of 14 amino acids. Incomplete CDR3 DNA: TGTGCCAGCAGTCTGGCGATTTCCAACGAAAGATTATTT. Its protein product is CASSLAISNERLF. The entire CDR3 sequence reads CASSLAISNERLFF.

As for this clone: Mouse gene names and germline throughout. The CDR3 end is not reached by the read, which stops 1 residue before it; the germline J gene fills it in. This rearrangement joins TRBV13-2 to TRBJ2-7, with TRBD2 identical over 8 bases. The V gene's germline CDR1 is NNHNN and CDR2 SYGAGS (reference sequence). J gave up 3 bases and V 7 bases, and 9 bases lay outside the gene matches. This CDR3 is 14 amino acids long. CDR3 bases read: TGTGCCAGCTCTCTCGTTGGGGGGGGCTATGAACAGTAC. This sequence encodes CASSLVGGGYEQY. The full CDR3 protein reads CASSLVGGGYEQYF.

In regard to this clone: The gene names here belong to mouse. The read finishes 1 residue shy of the CDR3 end, and the germline J gene is used to complete it. This sequence joins TRBV16 and TRBJ1-2, with a weak D call TRBD1 (5 bases). This CDR3 has 12 residues. The V gene lost 4 bases and the J gene lost 4 bases, with 7 bases spanning the gap. The germline CDR1 and CDR2 sequences are SGHSA and FRNQAP. The chain's CDR3 is CASSSGPSDYTF. The sequenced part of the CDR3 DNA is TGTGCAAGCAGCTCAGGGCCCTCCGACTACACC.

Concerning this clone itself: Gene names are the mouse ones. The CDR3 goes on 1 residue after the read ends, and that part is filled in from the germline J gene. J is TRBJ2-5 and V is TRBV13-1; 9 bases align to TRBD1. The trim removed 5 bases at V and 6 bases at J, leaving 7 bases unmatched. From germline, CDR1 is NSHNY and CDR2 SYGAGN. The CDR3 covers 14 residues. The CDR3 bases that were read are TGTGCCAGCAGCATACAGGGGGCCCAGGACACCCAGTAC. Protein product: CASSIQGAQDTQY. The full CDR3 protein reads CASSIQGAQDTQYF.

As regards this clone: Gene names follow the mouse nomenclature. The read ends 1 residue early relative to the CDR3; the germline J gene fills the gap. The V gene is TRBV26, the J gene TRBJ2-1; D is perhaps TRBD1 (5 bases). CDR3 length: 13 amino acids. V lost 0 bases, J lost 7 bases, and 7 bases lay in between. Looked up from germline, CDR1 is KGHPV and CDR2 is FQNQEV (reference sequence). Here the CDR3 reads CASSLSQGAEQFF. The CDR3 DNA, read in part, is TGTGCCAGCAGTCTGTCCCAGGGAGCTGAGCAGTTC. The entire variable domain, with the rest obtained from reference TRBV26 and TRBJ2-1, is as follows: NSKVIQTPRYLVKGQGQKAKMRCIPEKGHPVVFWYQQNKNNEFKFLINFQNQEVLQQIDMTEKRFSAECPSNSPCSLEIQSSEAGDSALYLCASSLSQGAEQFFGPGTRLTVL.

Concerning this clone: Gene names are mouse gene names. The read finishes 1 residue shy of the CDR3 end, and the germline J gene is used to complete it. The chain combines TRBV12-2 with TRBJ2-5; no clear D. Between the trimmed V and J ends, which lost 4 bases and 5 bases, there was a span of 6 bases. Germline V gene sequence: CDR1 SGHLS, CDR2 HYDKME. The CDR3 runs to 11 residues. The CDR3 loop reads CASSLTDTQYF. CDR3 bases read: TGTGCCAGCTCCCTTACAGACACCCAGTAC.

Points on this clone: Gene names and germline match the mouse. CDR3 residues: CASSRGGDAETLYF. The CDR3 bases that were read are TGTGCCAGCAGTCGAGGGGGCGATGCAGAAACGCTGTAT. The chain combines TRBV26 with TRBJ2-3, with a weak D call TRBD1 (7 bases). The missing CDR3 end, 1 residue past where the read stops, is filled in from the germline J gene. Germline V lookup: CDR1 KGHPV, CDR2 FQNQEV (reference sequence). The CDR3 consists of 14 residues. The germline V and J ends were trimmed by 4 bases and 2 bases, with 10 bases remaining between them.

With regard to this clone: Gene names follow the mouse nomenclature. The read gets to within 1 residue of the CDR3 end, and the germline J gene fills in the rest. The chain joins TRBV26 to TRBJ2-2; D gene unclear. The CDR3 length is 13 residues. V was shortened by 4 bases and J by 0 bases, with 3 bases between the two germline ends. CDR1 and CDR2 from the germline V gene are KGHPV and FQNQEV (reference sequence). This CDR3 is CASSQTNTGQLYF. Incomplete CDR3 DNA: TGTGCCAGCAGTCAGACAAACACCGGGCAGCTCTAC.

Of note for this clone: Gene names are mouse gene names. The CDR3: CASSLAGARAETLYF. Partial CDR3 DNA: TGTGCCAGCTCTCTCGCGGGGGCGCGGGCAGAAACGCTGTAT. The rearrangement uses TRBV12-1 and TRBJ2-3; the D call may be TRBD1 or TRBD2 (6 bases each). The read gets to within 1 residue of the CDR3 end, and the germline J gene fills in the rest. Trimming stripped 0 bases from V and 3 bases from J, with 12 bases between. The CDR3 sequence is 15 residues long. The germline gives CDR1 SGHSN, CDR2 HYEKVE.

This clone was seen a few times. Gene names denote mouse genes. The read ends 1 residue shy of where the CDR3 ends; the end is completed using the germline J gene. The rearrangement joins TRBV15 to TRBJ1-1; D is possibly TRBD1 (5 bases). The CDR3 consists of 13 residues. Germline lookup yields CDR1 SGHND and CDR2 FRSKSL. Trimming pared 3 bases from V and 4 bases from J, leaving 9 bases between. The part of the CDR3 DNA that was read is TGTGCCAGCAGTTTGGGGGTAACCACAGAAGTCTTC. Translation gives CASSLGVTTEVF. The full CDR3 sequence reads CASSLGVTTEVFF.

In regard to this clone: The genes and germline here are from mouse. The CDR3 end falls 1 residue outside the read, so it is completed with the germline J gene. The V gene is TRBV13-3, the J gene TRBJ2-1; the match to TRBD1 covers 10 bases. In germline, CDR1 is NNHDY, CDR2 SYVADS. J was trimmed by 7 bases and V by 5 bases; bases with no gene match: 6. The CDR3 contains 14 residues. The CDR3 sequence: CASSADRGRAEQFF. The DNA read from the CDR3 is TGTGCCAGCAGCGCTGACAGGGGGCGGGCTGAGCAGTTC.

Regarding this clone: Each gene name is a mouse one. The missing CDR3 end, 1 residue past where the read stops, is filled in from the germline J gene. The chain recombines TRBV19 with TRBJ1-6, with D possibly being TRBD1 (5 bases). TRBJ1-6 belongs to the ORF category, with a function that is uncertain. The CDR3 contains 15 residues. The V end lost 5 bases, the J end lost 3 bases, and 12 bases lay between the germline ends. Per the germline V gene, CDR1 is FNHDT and CDR2 is SITEND (reference sequence). Here the CDR3 reads CASSPQGVYNSPLYF. Incomplete CDR3 DNA: TGTGCCAGCAGCCCTCAGGGAGTCTATAATTCGCCCCTCTAC.

To note about this clone: Gene names refer to mouse genes. Read sequence stops 1 residue before the CDR3 end, and the germline J gene provides the missing end. The V gene is TRBV26, the J gene TRBJ2-3; 9 positions match TRBD2. Per the germline V gene, CDR1 is KGHPV and CDR2 is FQNQEV (reference sequence). The V gene end was trimmed by 4 bases and the J gene end by 0 bases; junction bases not matched to a gene: 5. CDR3 size: 16 residues. The CDR3 DNA, read in part, is TGTGCCAGCAGTCCGACTGGGGGTTCTAGTGCAGAAACGCTGTAT. Its protein is CASSPTGGSSAETLY. In full, the CDR3 is CASSPTGGSSAETLYF.

Of note for this clone: Mouse names are used for the genes. The CDR3 protein is CASSVWGGAGTGQLYF. CDR3 DNA, as far as it was read: TGTGCAAGCAGCGTCTGGGGGGGCGCGGGCACCGGGCAGCTCTAC. This chain connects TRBV16 to TRBJ2-2; 10 bases match TRBD2. The read stops 1 residue short of the end of the CDR3; the missing end is completed from the germline J gene. The V and J ends lost 5 bases and 4 bases, in that order; junction bases with no gene match: 7. CDR3 length equals 16 residues. From germline, CDR1 is SGHSA and CDR2 FRNQAP.

With regard to this clone: Genes and germline are mouse. The read ends 1 residue early relative to the CDR3; the germline J gene fills the gap. The rearrangement uses TRBV3 and TRBJ1-3; no clear D. The CDR3 runs 15 residues. V was cut by 5 bases and J by 6 bases, with 17 bases left in between. Germline values: CDR1 SNHLY, CDR2 FYNGKV (reference sequence). The CDR3 DNA, read in part, is TGTGCCAGCAGCATCGCGACAACCTCGGTAAATACGCTCTAT. Protein: CASSIATTSVNTLY. The entire CDR3 protein is CASSIATTSVNTLYF.

About this clone: The genes are named according to mouse. The read falls 1 residue short of the CDR3 end, and the missing part is taken from the germline J gene. V is TRBV26 and J is TRBJ2-2, with 8 positions matching TRBD1. V was clipped by 5 bases and J by 3 bases; unmatched bases: 2. The germline CDR1 and CDR2 sequences are KGHPV and FQNQEV (reference sequence). This CDR3 spans 14 amino acids. The covered CDR3 bases are TGTGCCAGCAGTATGACAGGGGACACCGGGCAGCTCTAC. This gives the protein CASSMTGDTGQLY. The complete CDR3 sequence is CASSMTGDTGQLYF.

As to this clone: Gene names refer to mouse genes. Sequencing ends 1 residue short of the CDR3 end; the germline J gene provides the rest. The gene calls are TRBV20 and TRBJ1-1; no clear D gene. CDR3 size: 12 residues. Germline CDR1 reads GFQATS; CDR2 reads STVNSAI. V shed 1 base and J shed 4 bases, with 7 bases lying between them. The CDR3: CGARVGSTEVFF. CDR3 DNA (partial): TGTGGTGCTAGGGTCGGGAGCACAGAAGTCTTC. Complete variable domain (other parts from reference TRBV20 and TRBJ1-1): GALVYQYPRRTICKSGTSMRMECQAVGFQATSVAWYRQSPQKTFELIALSTVNSAIKYEQNFTQEKFPISHPNLSFSSMTVLNAYLEDRGLYLCGARVGSTEVFFGKGTRLTVV.

With regard to this clone: Gene names are mouse gene names. The read terminates 1 residue before the CDR3 end, so the remaining end is supplied by the germline J gene. J is TRBJ2-1 and V is TRBV13-3; D not resolved. The CDR3 is 11 residues long. Germline loops: CDR1 NNHDY, CDR2 SYVADS. Trimming removed 2 bases at V and 7 bases at J, with 4 bases between. CDR3 region: CASSERAEQFF. The sequenced part of the CDR3 DNA is TGTGCCAGCAGTGAGCGGGCTGAGCAGTTC.

This clone has just a few counts. The genes are named according to mouse. The read ends 1 residue before the CDR3 terminus; that terminus is restored from the germline J gene. The V gene is TRBV29, the J gene TRBJ2-7, with 7 bases identical to TRBD1. Per the germline V gene, CDR1 is MSHET and CDR2 is SYDVDS. The trim removed 6 bases at V and 5 bases at J, leaving 4 bases unmatched. The CDR3 contains 12 residues. The CDR3 bases that were read are TGTGCTAGCAGCTACAGGGGAGATGAACAGTAC. The encoded protein is CASSYRGDEQY. The entire CDR3 reads CASSYRGDEQYF.

A remark on this clone: Gene names and germline match the mouse. This CDR3 is CASSTASAETLYF. The sequenced CDR3 bases are TGTGCCAGCAGCACAGCTAGTGCAGAAACGCTGTAT. The chain couples TRBV5 to TRBJ2-3; no clear D gene. The CDR3 end is not reached by the read, which stops 1 residue before it; the germline J gene fills it in. Germline lookup yields CDR1 LGHNA and CDR2 YNLKQL (reference sequence). V was clipped by 5 bases and J by 0 bases, with 6 bases between them. The CDR3 spans 13 residues.

This clone was observed a handful of times. Genes here carry mouse names. Coverage ceases 1 residue before the CDR3 finishes, and the germline J gene fills in the end. The V call is TRBV23, the J call TRBJ1-4; the D segment call TRBD1 is taken from the table without a DNA check. Germline V gene lookup returns CDR1 KGHTA and CDR2 FQNQQP. The CDR3 sequence is 14 residues long. The part of the CDR3 DNA that was read is TGCTCCAGCAGTCAATCGACATCCAACGAAAGATTATTT. It encodes CSSSQSTSNERLF. The entire CDR3 is CSSSQSTSNERLFF.

On this clone itself: Gene names refer to mouse genes. Sequencing ends 1 residue short of the CDR3 end; the germline J gene provides the rest. The genes are TRBV20 and TRBJ1-2; no clear D gene. V lost 0 bases, J lost 2 bases, and 7 bases lay in between. The length of the CDR3 is 13 residues. Germline CDR1 GFQATS, CDR2 STVNSAI. The chain's CDR3 is CGARDLDNSDYTF. CDR3 bases read: TGTGGTGCTAGGGATCTAGACAACTCCGACTACACC.

This clone is categorized as large. The listed genes are named as in mouse. The CDR3 end is not reached by the read, which stops 1 residue before it; the germline J gene fills it in. The rearrangement uses TRBV13-2 and TRBJ2-7; a weak D match, TRBD2 (7 bases). The CDR3 runs 14 residues. The V end was cut by 1 base, the J end by 3 bases, with 11 bases between. CDR1 NNHNN and CDR2 SYGAGS come from the germline V gene (reference sequence). The covered CDR3 bases are TGTGCCAGCGGTGATCTGGGGGCGAGCTATGAACAGTAC. Its translation is CASGDLGASYEQY. The full CDR3 protein is CASGDLGASYEQYF.

A word on this clone: The genes are named according to mouse. The observed sequence ends 1 residue before the CDR3 terminus, with the missing tail filled in from the germline J gene. The rearrangement links TRBV16 to TRBJ2-1, with 9 bases matching TRBD2. This CDR3 comprises 15 residues. Germline V gene lookup returns CDR1 SGHSA and CDR2 FRNQAP. V dropped 4 bases and J dropped 2; count of bases not matched to a gene: 3. CDR3 residues: CASSSRLGDYAEQFF. The part of the CDR3 DNA that was read is TGTGCAAGCAGCTCCCGACTGGGGGACTATGCTGAGCAGTTC.

With regard to this clone: Here the gene names and germline are mouse. The missing CDR3 end, 1 residue past where the read stops, is filled in from the germline J gene. V gene TRBV4 combines with J gene TRBJ1-6, with 9 bases identical to TRBD1. TRBJ1-6 is placed among ORFs of uncertain function. This CDR3 spans 14 amino acids. Trimming cost V 5 bases and J 9 bases; bases outside gene matches: 5. Per the germline V gene, CDR1 is LGHDT and CDR2 is YNNKQL (reference sequence). CDR3 DNA (partial): TGTGCCAGCAGCGGGGACAGGGTGGTTTCGCCCCTCTAC. Protein: CASSGDRVVSPLY. The whole CDR3 is CASSGDRVVSPLYF.

Comments on this clone: Gene and germline names: mouse. The sequenced fragment ends 1 residue before the CDR3 boundary, so the rest is inferred from the germline J gene. The chain has TRBV12-1 and TRBJ2-1, with D unclear. CDR1 SGHSN and CDR2 HYEKVE come from the germline V gene. The CDR3 is 12 amino acids. The V gene lost 4 bases and the J gene lost 3 bases, with 6 bases spanning the gap. The DNA read from the CDR3 is TGTGCCAGCTCCCCAATCTATGCTGAGCAGTTC. Translating it yields CASSPIYAEQF. The whole CDR3 sequence reads CASSPIYAEQFF.

There are a few counts of this clone. Genes and germline come from the mouse. The read finishes 1 residue shy of the CDR3 end, and the germline J gene is used to complete it. V gene TRBV26 combines with J gene TRBJ2-2; possibly TRBD1 for D (5 bases). The CDR3 is 16 amino acids. The germline V gene has CDR1 KGHPV and CDR2 FQNQEV (reference sequence). With 4 bases removed from V and 1 base from J, the gap between germline ends came to 13 bases. CDR3 DNA, as far as it was read: TGTGCCAGCAGTCCCAGCCAGGGAAGAAACACCGGGCAGCTCTAC. Protein sequence: CASSPSQGRNTGQLY. The complete CDR3 protein is CASSPSQGRNTGQLYF. Drawing the rest from reference TRBV26 and TRBJ2-2, the complete variable domain is NSKVIQTPRYLVKGQGQKAKMRCIPEKGHPVVFWYQQNKNNEFKFLINFQNQEVLQQIDMTEKRFSAECPSNSPCSLEIQSSEAGDSALYLCASSPSQGRNTGQLYFGEGSKLTVL.

Points on this clone: Germline and genes: mouse. The sequence runs out 1 residue before the end of the CDR3; the remainder is reconstructed from the germline J gene. The chain has TRBV3 and TRBJ2-7, with D unclear. In germline, CDR1 is SNHLY, CDR2 FYNGKV (reference sequence). The CDR3 loop spans 12 amino acids. Trimming took off 4 bases at V and 0 bases at J, with 4 bases between the two ends. Partial CDR3 DNA: TGTGCCAGCAGCTCGAGCTCCTATGAACAGTAC. Translating gives CASSSSSYEQY. The entire CDR3 reads CASSSSSYEQYF.

With regard to this clone: Germline and genes: mouse. With the read ending 1 residue before the CDR3 end, the germline J gene is used to fill in that end. This sequence joins TRBV3 and TRBJ2-3, with 8 bases lining up with TRBD2. The CDR3 totals 15 residues. V was clipped by 2 bases and J by 2 bases; unmatched bases: 3. Per the germline V gene, CDR1 is SNHLY and CDR2 is FYNGKV (reference sequence). The covered CDR3 bases are TGTGCCAGCAGCTTACGTGGGGGGGTTGCAGAAACGCTGTAT. It yields the protein CASSLRGGVAETLY. The whole CDR3 protein reads CASSLRGGVAETLYF. Supplemented by reference TRBV3 and TRBJ2-3, the full variable domain reads GPKVLQIPSHQIIDMGQMVTLNCDPVSNHLYFYWYKQILGQQMEFLVNFYNGKVMEKSKLFKDQFSVERPDGSYFTLKIQPTALEDSAVYFCASSLRGGVAETLYFGSGTRLTVL.